This TCR beta chain derives from a study of response to subunit inactivated influenza vaccine. Study-wide findings and caveats: Authors suggested seasonal influenza vaccinations each recruit few new T cells.

TCRdb passed the RT-PCR reads through MiXCR, listing each CDR3 protein once. The sample lists about 500,000 distinct CDR3 sequences, approximately 15% occurring once. A note on this clonotype: The antigen is undetermined.

The CDR3 is made up of 16 amino acids. Per the germline V gene, CDR1 is SGHKS and CDR2 is YYEKEE (reference sequence). The germline V and J ends were trimmed by 3 bases and 6 bases, with 21 bases remaining between them. V and J are TRBV5-5 and TRBJ1-2, with D maybe TRBD1 (5 bases). The TCR comes from a man aged 50 to 69 who received an inactivated influenza vaccine. The specimen comprised CD4+ T cells sorted from PBMCs, sampled less than 30 months after vaccination. CDR3 nucleotides: TGTGCCAGCAGCTACATCTCAGGGCGAGGGAACCATGGCTACACCTTC. Protein product: CASSYISGRGNHGYTF.